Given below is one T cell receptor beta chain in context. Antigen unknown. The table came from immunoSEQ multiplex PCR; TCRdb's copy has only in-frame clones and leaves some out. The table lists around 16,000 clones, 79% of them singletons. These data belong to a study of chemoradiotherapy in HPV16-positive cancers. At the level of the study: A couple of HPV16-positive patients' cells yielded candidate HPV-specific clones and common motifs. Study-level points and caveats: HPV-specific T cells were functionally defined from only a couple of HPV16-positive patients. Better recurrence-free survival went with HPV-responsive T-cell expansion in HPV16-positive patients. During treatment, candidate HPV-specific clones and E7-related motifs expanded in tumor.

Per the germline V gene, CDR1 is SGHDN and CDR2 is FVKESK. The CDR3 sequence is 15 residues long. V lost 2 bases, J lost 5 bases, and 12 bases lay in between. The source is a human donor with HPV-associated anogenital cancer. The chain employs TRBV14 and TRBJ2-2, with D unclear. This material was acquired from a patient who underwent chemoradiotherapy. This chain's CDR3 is CASSQSRVPTGELFF. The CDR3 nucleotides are TGTGCCAGCAGCCAATCCCGGGTCCCAACCGGGGAGCTGTTTTTT.